Below, one T cell receptor (beta chain) is given with its context. The antigen is undetermined. The sample belongs to a study of T cells in localized non-small cell lung cancer. General study findings and limits: Patients showing higher blood T cell density tended to see longer overall survival. Uninvolved neighboring lung showed the greatest T cell clonality, exceeding tumor.

Profiling relied on immunoSEQ multiplex PCR, and the TCRdb table lists in-frame clones only, not all of them. The data contain about 36,000 clones, around 90% of them singletons. The origin of this receptor is a woman aged 40 to 75 with stage I lung adenocarcinoma. The specimen comprised peripheral blood, sampled before any cancer treatment.

Here the CDR3 DNA reads TGCAGTGCTACCAGGGGGAATGAGCAGTTCTTC. It translates to CSATRGNEQFF. The gene calls are TRBV20-1 and TRBJ2-1; the match to TRBD1 covers 7 bases. The CDR3 has 11 amino acids. Losses at the gene ends were 4 bases for V and 7 bases for J; bases not matched to a gene: 1. Germline assignment: CDR1 DFQATT and CDR2 SNEGSKA (reference sequence).